Shown below are 19 T cell receptor beta chains from a single sample sequenced in a study of cytomegalovirus exposure and HLA in healthy donors. PCR amplification relied on 60 Vbeta primers (plus 13 Jbeta primers). Method: immunoSEQ multiplex PCR; TCRdb's copy keeps in-frame clones and lacks some. The sample consists of 150,000 to 200,000 clones, more than 60% of them appearing once. Sequencing was carried out using PBMCs. Source of these receptors: a woman in her forties in good health and CMV-seropositive.

The rearrangement uses TRBV2 and TRBJ2-7; 8 nucleotides agree with TRBD2. With 6 bases clipped from V and 5 bases from J, the junction kept 9 bases outside the gene matches. The germline gives CDR1 SNHLY, CDR2 FYNNEI. CDR3 length: 14 amino acids. DNA for the CDR3: TGTGCCAGCAGCGAGGGCGGGAGGTATCACGAGCAGTACTTC. Translated: CASSEGGRYHEQYF.

This clone was counted a few times. The rearrangement joins TRBV7-2 to TRBJ2-3, with 12 positions matching TRBD2. V lost 5 bases, J lost 4 bases, and 7 bases stayed unmatched. CDR1 SGHTA and CDR2 FQGNSA come from the germline V gene. The CDR3 is made up of 16 amino acids. The DNA of the CDR3 is TGTGCCAGCAGCCCCGGACTAGCGGGGTGGGCAGATACGCAGTATTTT. The encoded protein is CASSPGLAGWADTQYF.

This chain uses TRBV7-2 with TRBJ2-7; TRBD2 matches 13 bases. Trimming cost V 5 bases and J 7 bases; bases outside gene matches: 8. The CDR3 loop spans 15 amino acids. Germline CDR1 reads SGHTA; CDR2 reads FQGNSA. The CDR3: CASSQGGLAGQEQYF. The CDR3 DNA reads as TGTGCCAGCAGCCAAGGGGGACTAGCGGGACAAGAGCAGTACTTC. The whole variable domain, remainder taken from reference TRBV7-2 and TRBJ2-7, is GAGVSQSPSNKVTEKGKDVELRCDPISGHTALYWYRQSLGQGLEFLIYFQGNSAPDKSGLPSDRFSAERTGGSVSTLTIQRTQQEDSAVYLCASSQGGLAGQEQYFGPGTRLTVT.

In this sample, this clone turned up once. This rearrangement joins TRBV29-1 to TRBJ2-3; possibly TRBD1 for D (5 bases). From germline, CDR1 is SQVTM and CDR2 ANQGSEA. This CDR3 spans 14 amino acids. Deletions cut 4 bases from V and 6 bases from J, with 17 bases between. CDR3 DNA: TGCAGCGTTGTAAGACTGAGCGCAGGGGATACGCAGTATTTT. Protein: CSVVRLSAGDTQYF.

The CDR3 sequence is CASGSEGRILAGELFF. In nucleotides, the CDR3 is TGTGCCAGCGGGTCGGAGGGGCGCATTCTGGCGGGGGAGCTGTTTTTT. This chain links TRBV28 with TRBJ2-2; D is possibly TRBD2 (6 bases). V was shortened by 8 bases and J by 8 bases, with 24 bases between the two germline ends. CDR1 is MDHEN and CDR2 is SYDVKM in the germline V gene. This CDR3 spans 16 amino acids.

V is TRBV28 and J is TRBJ1-2; the D gene is possibly TRBD1 (5 bases). This CDR3 contains 13 residues. Germline values: CDR1 MDHEN, CDR2 SYDVKM. V gave up 2 bases and J gave up 5 bases, with 9 bases separating them. In DNA form, the CDR3 reads TGTGCCAGCAGTTTAGACGGGGGTTATGGCTACACCTTC. Amino acid sequence: CASSLDGGYGYTF.

This rearrangement joins TRBV10-1 to TRBJ2-7, with 7 bases lining up with TRBD1. J lost 1 base, V lost 0 bases, and 6 bases had no gene match. The CDR3 extends over 16 amino acids. Germline-derived CDR1 and CDR2 are WNHNN and SYGVQD (reference sequence). CDR3 residues: CASSESKEDRSYEQYF. The DNA of the CDR3 is TGCGCCAGCAGTGAGTCTAAAGAGGACAGGTCCTACGAGCAGTACTTC.

This sequence joins TRBV5-1 and TRBJ2-2; a possible D gene is TRBD1 (5 bases). The germline CDR1 and CDR2 sequences are SGHRS and YFSETQ. The length of the CDR3 is 16 residues. V was shortened by 0 bases and J by 3 bases, with 12 bases between the two germline ends. The CDR3 loop reads CASSLDRNTYTGELFF. The CDR3 DNA reads TGCGCCAGCAGCTTGGACAGGAATACCTACACCGGGGAGCTGTTTTTT.

This rearrangement joins TRBV28 to TRBJ1-5, with 7 positions matching TRBD1. CDR1 is MDHEN, CDR2 SYDVKM, per germline. The CDR3 totals 18 residues. V lost 8 bases, J lost 7 bases, and 23 bases stayed unmatched. The CDR3 region has the DNA TGTGCCAGCCACCAGGGGGGTAGGCAGGGTACGTTAAGGCAGCCCCAGCATTTT. Protein: CASHQGGRQGTLRQPQHF.

This chain uses TRBV5-1 with TRBJ1-1; 7 nucleotides align to TRBD1. The germline V gene has CDR1 SGHRS and CDR2 YFSETQ. The CDR3 extends over 13 amino acids. The trim removed 3 bases at V and 3 bases at J, leaving 2 bases unmatched. As DNA, the CDR3 is TGCGCCAGCAGCTCCCAGGGGGACACTGAAGCTTTCTTT. Its protein product is CASSSQGDTEAFF.

This clone came up a few times. This chain joins TRBV6-6 and TRBJ1-5; no definite D call. Germline loops: CDR1 MNHNY, CDR2 SVGAGI (reference sequence). The CDR3 runs 15 residues. The V gene lost 2 bases and the J gene lost 0 bases, with 8 bases spanning the gap. CDR3 coding DNA: TGTGCCAGCAGTTACGAGGGTTATAGCAATCAGCCCCAGCATTTT. The encoded protein is CASSYEGYSNQPQHF.

V usage is TRBV6-5 and J usage is TRBJ1-2; TRBD1 aligns across 8 bases. Looked up from germline, CDR1 is MNHEY and CDR2 is SVGAGI. The CDR3 is made up of 14 amino acids. Germline trimming cut 6 bases from V and 1 base from J; bases unmatched to any gene: 4. The CDR3 protein is CASRKDRDNYGYTF. CDR3 DNA: TGTGCCAGCAGGAAGGACAGGGATAACTATGGCTACACCTTC.

The chain is built from TRBV11-2 and TRBJ2-7; the D gene is possibly TRBD2 (5 bases). Germline assignment: CDR1 SGHAT and CDR2 FQNNGV. The CDR3 runs to 13 residues. V gave up 3 bases and J gave up 1 base, with 7 bases separating them. The CDR3 coding sequence is TGTGCCAGCAGCTTCGGGGAATCCTACGAGCAGTACTTC. This translates into CASSFGESYEQYF.

The rearrangement links TRBV5-5 to TRBJ1-2, with TRBD1 as a possible D gene (5 bases). The CDR3 is made up of 15 amino acids. Trimming left V 4 bases short and J 4 bases short, with 17 bases between. Germline-derived CDR1 and CDR2 are SGHKS and YYEKEE (reference sequence). CDR3 DNA sequence: TGTGCCAGCAGCGAAGGAGCGGGCAGGGCCTATGGCTACACCTTC. This encodes CASSEGAGRAYGYTF.

This rearrangement joins TRBV29-1 to TRBJ2-1, with 12 bases that match TRBD2. V lost 1 base to trimming and J lost 4 bases; unmatched junction nucleotides: 11. The CDR3 spans 18 residues. Germline V CDR1 and CDR2: SQVTM, ANQGSEA. CDR3 bases: TGCAGCGTTGAAGGAGCTAGCGGGAGGGCGATTAAGTACAATGAGCAGTTCTTC. It is translated as CSVEGASGRAIKYNEQFF.

The chain is built from TRBV28 and TRBJ2-1, with 8 bases aligning to TRBD1. This CDR3 comprises 12 residues. Germline V CDR1 and CDR2: MDHEN, SYDVKM. Trimming took 6 bases from V and 9 from J; bases not matched to a gene: 4. The CDR3 sequence is CASSFGQGEQFF. The CDR3 nucleotides read TGTGCCAGCAGCTTCGGACAGGGTGAGCAGTTCTTC.

V usage is TRBV28 and J usage is TRBJ2-7; D not resolved. Germline V gene lookup returns CDR1 MDHEN and CDR2 SYDVKM. The CDR3 has 13 residues. Trimming removed 6 bases from V and 0 bases from J, with 9 bases in between. CDR3 amino acids: CASSPPSSYEQYF. In nucleotides, the CDR3 is TGTGCCAGCAGCCCCCCCTCCTCCTACGAGCAGTACTTC.

The chain links TRBV6-1 to TRBJ1-5, with a weak D call TRBD1 (6 bases). V lost 4 bases and J lost 0, with 16 bases in between. Germline CDR1 MNHNS, CDR2 SASEGT. This CDR3 comprises 17 residues. The CDR3 sequence: CASSGQGPYYSNQPQHF. The CDR3 coding sequence is TGTGCCAGCAGTGGGCAGGGGCCGTACTATAGCAATCAGCCCCAGCATTTT.

The V gene is TRBV5-8, the J gene TRBJ1-2; possible D gene TRBD1, 6 bases. The CDR3 has 16 amino acids. The V end was cut by 2 bases, the J end by 4 bases, with 18 bases between. Germline V gene lookup returns CDR1 SGHTS and CDR2 YDEGEE. CDR3 sequence reads: CASSFSTGPTGYGYTF. CDR3 nucleotide sequence: TGTGCCAGCAGCTTCAGTACAGGGCCCACTGGCTATGGCTACACCTTC.